This is a list of T cell receptor beta chains from one sample in a study of patients and donors after allogeneic stem cell transplantation. One entry per CDR3 protein results from TCRdb running MiXCR on the RT-PCR reads. The sample lists about a million distinct CDR3 sequences, around 17% occurring once. Specimen: blood, either unsorted or a sorted T cell fraction (not recorded which). Every receptor here comes from a human donor who was either an allogeneic HSCT recipient or a stem cell or donor lymphocyte infusion donor (not recorded which). It is not recorded whose cells these are; they may come from a transplant donor. Both conserved end residues are part of each CDR3. The order of the fields is CDR3 protein, CDR3 DNA, J gene, D gene, clone size, CDR3 length, V gene. A D gene is named only where the DNA matches it firmly. A row's size may be missing; if present it is once, few, many or a size class.

CDR3: CASSQGVQGSNQPQHF
DNA: TGTGCCAGCAGCCAAGGGGTCCAGGGTAGCAATCAGCCCCAGCATTTT
J: TRBJ1-5
D: .
size: few
length: 16
V: TRBV4-2

CDR3: CASSPAGGPPYEQYF
DNA: TGTGCCAGCAGCCCAGCGGGAGGGCCTCCCTACGAGCAGTACTTC
J: TRBJ2-7
D: TRBD2
size: .
length: 15
V: TRBV13

CDR3: CASSQELGANTEAFF
DNA: TGTGCCAGCAGCCAAGAGTTGGGGGCTAACACTGAAGCTTTCTTT
J: TRBJ1-1
D: .
size: few
length: 15
V: TRBV4-2

CDR3: CASSLPLGGGVTQYF
DNA: TGTGCCAGCAGCTTACCCCTGGGCGGGGGGGTTACGCAGTATTTT
J: TRBJ2-3
D: TRBD2
size: .
length: 15
V: TRBV7-2

CDR3: CASNAGRTEETQYF
DNA: TGTGCCAGCAACGCGGGGCGGACAGAAGAGACCCAGTACTTC
J: TRBJ2-5
D: .
size: .
length: 14
V: TRBV6-1

CDR3: CASSPAGSNTEAFF
DNA: TGTGCCAGCAGTCCCGCGGGGTCGAACACTGAAGCTTTCTTT
J: TRBJ1-1
D: .
size: .
length: 14
V: TRBV12-3/TRBV12-4

CDR3: CASSLEWTSGYNEQFF
DNA: TGCGCCAGCAGCTTGGAGTGGACTAGCGGGTACAATGAGCAGTTCTTC
J: TRBJ2-1
D: TRBD2
size: once
length: 16
V: TRBV5-1

CDR3: CASAGGPNEKLFF
DNA: TGTGCCAGCGCAGGGGGCCCGAATGAAAAACTGTTTTTT
J: TRBJ1-4
D: TRBD1
size: few
length: 13
V: TRBV7-3

CDR3: CASSFAPTEQYF
DNA: TGTGCCAGCAGTTTTGCCCCAACCGAGCAGTACTTC
J: TRBJ2-7
D: .
size: few
length: 12
V: TRBV12-3/TRBV12-4

CDR3: CASSFLDRGTEAFF
DNA: TGTGCCAGCAGCTTCTTGGACAGGGGCACTGAAGCTTTCTTT
J: TRBJ1-1
D: TRBD1
size: few
length: 14
V: TRBV7-9